Listed here is a single T cell receptor beta chain. Researchers ran the PCR with 60 Vbeta and 13 Jbeta primers. In the study's own analysis: Counted up in a later analysis, unique TCR beta chains came to about 80 million, with about 9.9 million shared. The protocol was immunoSEQ multiplex PCR, while the TCRdb copy is restricted to in-frame clones and leaves out a portion. For V, J and clone size, that table is used; D and trimming come from the DNA. The data contain some 110,000 clones, over 70% of them seen just once; the ten biggest clones take up about 9.9%. The sample originates from a study of cytomegalovirus exposure and HLA in healthy donors. For the study at large: In an early release, HLA-typed donors contributed about 79 million unique TCR sequences. Membership in the Caucasian-associated ancestry cluster was found for about 84% of a few hundred genotyped donors.

Germline loops: CDR1 MDHEN, CDR2 SYDVKM. CDR3 length: 14 amino acids. V was pared by 4 bases and J by 6 bases, with 14 bases between. V usage is TRBV28 and J usage is TRBJ2-3; possibly TRBD2 for D (7 bases). This clonotype originated in a woman in her forties or fifties in good health and CMV-seropositive. Sequenced sample: PBMCs. CDR3 in DNA: TGTGCCAGCAGTTCGCTAGGGGGAGGGGATACGCAGTATTTT. Translating it yields CASSSLGGGDTQYF.